This record looks at one T cell receptor (beta chain) sequence and its context. The data derive from a study of blood T cell repertoires in COVID-19. Study summary: COVID-19 samples, acute and convalescent, were from the United States, Italy and Spain. Sample material is recorded as cDNA or gDNA derived from T cells, B-cell-depleted T cells, or PBMCs.

Per the original data handling: Nucleated cell counts were estimated from reference gene primer amplification. Measured with immunoSEQ multiplex PCR; TCRdb has only the in-frame clones, and not every one. V and J calls and clone size come straight from that table; D and trimming were deduced from the DNA. The repertoire has fewer than 120,000 clones, roughly 82% of them found once; the top ten carry more than 15%. CDR3 length: 16 amino acids. The sample taken for sequencing was peripheral blood. This receptor was taken from a woman aged 55-69 years with acute or convalescent COVID-19. V usage is TRBV12-2 and J usage is TRBJ1-3; the table's D gene call, TRBD1, was not cross checked with the DNA. TRBV12-2 is annotated as a pseudogene. The CDR3 loop reads CASRSENRTSGNTIYF. CDR3 sequence (DNA): TGTGCAAGTCGCTCAGAGAACAGGACCTCTGGAAACACCATATATTTT.